This T cell receptor beta chain was identified during a study of T-cell memory formation after mild COVID-19. Study-wide background: Among the donors, TCR clusters were largely specific to each donor.

TCR alpha and TCR beta cDNA libraries carrying sample barcodes and UMIs came from 5'RACE with constant-segment primers. TCRdb redid the calling of the 5' RACE reads with MiXCR, one entry per CDR3 protein. The sample lists roughly 510,000 distinct CDR3 sequences; about 18% were seen once. Findings of the study overall: Clones shrinking between day 15 and 85 showed a balanced CD4/CD8 split, and those that grew later tilted toward CD4+.

This clonotype showed up just once. Its antigen is currently unknown. The germline gene is not matched at one end of the junction; a read error may be the cause. CDR3 size: 16 residues. Germline CDR1 MGHRA, CDR2 YSYEKL. The source of this sequence is an adult woman who had mild COVID-19 (a few samples of this study predate the infection). Cell type and time point are not known. The chain carries TRBV4-1 and TRBJ2-7, with a tentative D call TRBD1 (6 bases). The sample consisted of PBMCs or a T cell subset sorted from them (not recorded which). The CDR3 DNA sequence: TGCGCCAGCAGCAAAGAAGATTTAGGGGGCTCCTACGAGCAGTACTTC. This translates into CASSKEDLGGSYEQYF.